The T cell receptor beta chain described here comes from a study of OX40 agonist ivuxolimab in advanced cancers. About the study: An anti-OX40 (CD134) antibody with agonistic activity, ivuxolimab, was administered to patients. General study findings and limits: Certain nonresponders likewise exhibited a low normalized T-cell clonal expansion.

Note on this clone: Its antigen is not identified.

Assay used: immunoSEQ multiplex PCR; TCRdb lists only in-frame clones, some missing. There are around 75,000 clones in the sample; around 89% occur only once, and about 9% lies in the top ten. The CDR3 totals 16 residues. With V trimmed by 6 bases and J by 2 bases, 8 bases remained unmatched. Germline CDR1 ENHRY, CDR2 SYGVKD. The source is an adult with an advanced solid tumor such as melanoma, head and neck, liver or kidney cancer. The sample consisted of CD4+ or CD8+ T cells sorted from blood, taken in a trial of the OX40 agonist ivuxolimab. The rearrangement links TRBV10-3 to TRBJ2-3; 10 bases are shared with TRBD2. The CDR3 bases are TGTGCCATCAGGCCTCGGACTAGCGGCCACACAGATACGCAGTATTTT. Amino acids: CAIRPRTSGHTDTQYF.